This T cell receptor beta chain was identified during a study of radiation and T cells in renal cell carcinoma. As to this clone: As yet, its antigen is unknown.

The method was immunoSEQ multiplex PCR; TCRdb's version includes in-frame clones alone and lacks a portion of them. This repertoire shows over 60,000 clones, 83% found once; its top ten account for under 2.5%. Time point indicated: blood 4 weeks post-SBRT, at nephrectomy. Described treatment: 15 Gy SBRT to primary tumor, nephrectomy 4 weeks later. Study results and limitations: In blood, top tumor clones expanded by 2 weeks, shrinking by 4.

The CDR3 contains 12 residues. Trimming pared 2 bases from V and 4 bases from J, leaving 5 bases between. From germline, CDR1 is MDHEN and CDR2 SYDVKM. The specimen was blood, collected from a patient whose treatment included radiotherapy and nephrectomy. The J gene is TRBJ1-2, the V gene TRBV28, with no clear D. The source is a woman aged 55-70 years with renal cell carcinoma. The CDR3 protein is CASSLNTYGYTF. The CDR3 bases are TGTGCCAGCAGTTTAAACACCTATGGCTACACCTTC.